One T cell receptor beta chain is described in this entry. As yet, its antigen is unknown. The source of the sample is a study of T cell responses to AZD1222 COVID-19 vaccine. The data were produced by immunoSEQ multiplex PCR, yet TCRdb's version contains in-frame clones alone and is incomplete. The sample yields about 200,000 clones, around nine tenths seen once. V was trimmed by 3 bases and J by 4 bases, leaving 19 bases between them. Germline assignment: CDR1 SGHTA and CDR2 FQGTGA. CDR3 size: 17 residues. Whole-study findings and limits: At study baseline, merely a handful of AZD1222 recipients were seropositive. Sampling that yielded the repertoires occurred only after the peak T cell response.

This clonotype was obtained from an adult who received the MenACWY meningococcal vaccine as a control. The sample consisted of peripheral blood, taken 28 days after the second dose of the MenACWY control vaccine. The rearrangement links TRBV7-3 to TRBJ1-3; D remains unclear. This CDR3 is CASSFSSVPLKGNTIYF. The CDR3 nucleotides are TGTGCCAGCAGCTTCTCGTCAGTTCCCCTGAAGGGAAACACCATATATTTT.